This TCR beta chain was retrieved from a study of T cell responses to AZD1222 COVID-19 vaccine. Findings and caveats of the study: Repertoires in all cases were sampled only once the peak T cell response had passed. Spike-wide vaccine-associated CD4 TCRs dominated at 160-218 and 743-854. Possibly, clonal diversity was underestimated; donors were largely white British and included more females.

CDR3 length: 14 amino acids. Per the germline V gene, CDR1 is PRHDT and CDR2 is FYEKMQ (reference sequence). Trimming removed 0 bases from V and 6 bases from J, with 12 bases in between. Produced via immunoSEQ multiplex PCR; TCRdb's table is partial and in-frame only. The sample holds about 140,000 clones, around 90% seen once. For this clone: What it recognizes is unknown.

Sequences were derived from peripheral blood, sampled on day 0 of AZD1222 vaccination. The J gene is TRBJ2-7, the V gene TRBV13; no definite D call. This clonotype was sampled from an adult in good health. CDR3 DNA sequence: TGTGCCAGCAGCTTAGGCCTAAAAGCTGGCGAGCAGTACTTC. The encoded protein is CASSLGLKAGEQYF. The variable domain in full, with the rest retrieved from reference TRBV13 and TRBJ2-7, is AAGVIQSPRHLIKEKRETATLKCYPIPRHDTVYWYQQGPGQDPQFLISFYEKMQSDKGSIPDRFSAQQFSDYHSELNMSSLELGDSALYFCASSLGLKAGEQYFGPGTRLTVT.